The 24 T cell receptor beta chains reported below all come from one sample, sequenced in a study of Tregs in tolerant kidney transplant recipients. Related graft donors supplied nonmyeloablative bone marrow transplants, and mixed chimerism was transient. Clones were read by immunoSEQ multiplex PCR, and TCRdb kept only the in-frame ones, dropping some. The sample gives about 50,000 clones, approximately 89% of which show up once; about 16% is in the top ten. Sequencing was performed on CD8+ T cells from blood (PBMCs), taken 12 months after the transplant. These receptors were taken from a human patient who received a combined kidney and bone marrow transplant. Some of the T cells might come from the graft donor.

The gene calls are TRBV6-5 and TRBJ2-5, with unresolved D. The CDR3 has 13 residues. Germline V gene sequence: CDR1 MNHEY, CDR2 SVGAGI. V lost 0 bases to trimming and J lost 5 bases, with 7 bases between them. CDR3 protein: CASSYSRLETQYF. The CDR3 DNA reads TGTGCCAGCAGTTACTCGAGGTTGGAGACCCAGTACTTC.

The rearrangement joins TRBV9 to TRBJ2-1; TRBD2 agrees at 9 bases. V lost 0 bases to trimming and J lost 3 bases; unmatched junction nucleotides: 4. Per the germline V gene, CDR1 is SGDLS and CDR2 is YYNGEE. This CDR3 spans 16 amino acids. The CDR3 sequence: CASSVDLAGIYNEQFF. The CDR3 DNA reads TGTGCCAGCAGCGTAGATCTAGCGGGGATCTACAATGAGCAGTTCTTC. The full variable domain, rest sourced from reference TRBV9 and TRBJ2-1, is DSGVTQTPKHLITATGQRVTLRCSPRSGDLSVYWYQQSLDQGLQFLIQYYNGEERAKGNILERFSAQQFPDLHSELNLSSLELGDSALYFCASSVDLAGIYNEQFFGPGTRLTVL.

V and J are TRBV7-7 and TRBJ2-5; D may be TRBD2 (5 bases). CDR1 and CDR2 (germline): SSHAT, FNYEAQ (reference sequence). This CDR3 is built from 14 residues. Trimming removed 2 bases from V and 5 bases from J, with 12 bases in between. DNA of the CDR3: TGTGCCAGCAGCTTAAATGTGAGGGAGGAGACCCAGTACTTC. This encodes CASSLNVREETQYF.

The rearrangement links TRBV5-1 to TRBJ2-7, with D uncertain. Germline CDR1 reads SGHRS; CDR2 reads YFSETQ. V was shortened by 0 bases and J by 0 bases, with 10 bases between the two germline ends. The CDR3 sequence is 15 residues long. The CDR3 region is CASSLEIRPSYEQYF. DNA of the CDR3: TGCGCCAGCAGCTTGGAGATCAGGCCCTCCTACGAGCAGTACTTC. The complete variable domain, with remaining parts taken from reference TRBV5-1 and TRBJ2-7, reads KAGVTQTPRYLIKTRGQQVTLSCSPISGHRSVSWYQQTPGQGLQFLFEYFSETQRNKGNFPGRFSGRQFSNSRSEMNVSTLELGDSALYLCASSLEIRPSYEQYFGPGTRLTVT.

The V and J genes are TRBV5-1 and TRBJ2-3; TRBD2 matches at 14 bases. CDR1 is SGHRS and CDR2 is YFSETQ in the germline V gene. V lost 4 bases and J lost 1; bases outside the gene matches: 11. The CDR3 length is 19 residues. DNA for the CDR3: TGCGCCAGCAGCCCGGGACTAGCGGGGGTCCGAGGTGGCACAGATACGCAGTATTTT. Translating it yields CASSPGLAGVRGGTDTQYF.

The V gene is TRBV30, the J gene TRBJ2-7; no clear D gene. The length of the CDR3 is 13 residues. V lost 4 bases and J 4 bases, leaving 14 bases between the germline ends. Germline CDR1 is GTSNPN and CDR2 is SVGIG (reference sequence). CDR3 residues: CAWNQVMSYEQYF. In DNA form, the CDR3 reads TGTGCCTGGAATCAAGTTATGAGTTACGAGCAGTACTTC.

The rearrangement joins TRBV6-1 to TRBJ2-7; 13 bases agree with TRBD2. Germline CDR1 and CDR2: MNHNS and SASEGT. Trimming at V came to 3 bases and at J to 6 bases, leaving 5 bases not matched to a gene. The CDR3 extends over 15 amino acids. The chain's CDR3 is CASSDWTSGSPEQYF. CDR3 DNA: TGTGCCAGCAGTGATTGGACTAGCGGGAGTCCCGAGCAGTACTTC.

The chain links TRBV15 to TRBJ2-3, with TRBD2 matching 14 bases. V gave up 1 base and J gave up 5 bases; unmatched junction bases: 8. CDR3 length: 18 residues. Germline loops: CDR1 LNHNV, CDR2 YYDKDF (reference sequence). The CDR3 DNA reads TGTGCCACCAGCAGAGTCCCCCCGGGACTAGCGGGAGAAGATACGCAGTATTTT. Protein product: CATSRVPPGLAGEDTQYF.

The gene calls are TRBV7-8 and TRBJ2-1, with 11 positions matching TRBD2. The CDR3 spans 18 residues. J was trimmed by 4 bases and V by 5 bases; bases with no gene match: 13. Germline-derived CDR1 and CDR2 are SGHVS and FQNEAQ. The CDR3 DNA is TGTGCCAGCAGCCCGACTCTGGTTGGGACTAGCGGATACAATGAGCAGTTCTTC. This codes for CASSPTLVGTSGYNEQFF.

The V gene is TRBV27, the J gene TRBJ2-7; the match to TRBD1 covers 8 bases. The trim removed 2 bases at V and 2 bases at J, leaving 2 bases unmatched. The germline gives CDR1 MNHEY, CDR2 SMNVEV (reference sequence). The CDR3 totals 14 residues. The DNA of the CDR3 is TGTGCCAGCAGTTTAGGACAGGGCACCTACGAGCAGTACTTC. Protein product: CASSLGQGTYEQYF.

The V and J genes are TRBV9 and TRBJ2-7, with 11 positions matching TRBD1. After removal of 3 bases from V and 7 bases from J, the junction contained 9 bases not matched to a gene. The CDR3 extends over 15 amino acids. Germline CDR1 reads SGDLS; CDR2 reads YYNGEE. The CDR3 DNA sequence: TGTGCCAGCAGCGACCGGGACAGGGGGTCGGGGGAGCAGTACTTC. Its protein product is CASSDRDRGSGEQYF.

The chain uses TRBV4-2 and TRBJ2-7; no clear D gene. Between the trimmed V and J ends, which lost 1 base and 0 bases, there was a span of 10 bases. The CDR3 consists of 15 residues. Germline V gene data show CDR1 as LGHNA and CDR2 as YNFKEQ. The CDR3 is CASSQVGGNSYEQYF. The CDR3 nucleotides are TGTGCCAGCAGCCAAGTAGGCGGAAACTCCTACGAGCAGTACTTC.

This chain joins TRBV27 and TRBJ2-4, with 9 bases identical to TRBD1. Germline V gives CDR1 MNHEY, CDR2 SMNVEV (reference sequence). The length of the CDR3 is 15 residues. V trimming: 4 bases; J trimming: 3 bases; junction bases outside the gene matches: 4. The CDR3 nucleotides read TGTGCCAGCAGTTCCGGGACAGGGTACAAAAACATTCAGTACTTC. Encoded protein: CASSSGTGYKNIQYF.

V gene TRBV5-6 combines with J gene TRBJ2-5, with 13 bases matching TRBD2. The CDR3 covers 16 residues. Trimming took 5 bases from V and 3 from J; bases not matched to a gene: 7. Germline-derived CDR1 and CDR2 are SGHDT and YYEEEE. CDR3 sequence (DNA): TGTGCCAGCAGTCAGGGACTAGCGGGGCTTGAAGAGACCCAGTACTTC. Encoded protein: CASSQGLAGLEETQYF.

The chain recombines TRBV6-1 with TRBJ1-1, with D possibly matching TRBD1 (6 bases). V dropped 5 bases and J dropped 3 bases, with 13 bases sitting between them. Germline lookup yields CDR1 MNHNS and CDR2 SASEGT. This CDR3 spans 14 amino acids. The CDR3 spells CASSLRGGHTEAFF. Written as DNA, the CDR3 is TGTGCCAGCAGTCTGAGGGGGGGGCACACTGAAGCTTTCTTT.

J is TRBJ2-5 and V is TRBV5-4; 7 positions match TRBD2. The CDR3 sequence is 16 residues long. Germline CDR1 SGHNT, CDR2 YYREEE (reference sequence). The J segment lost 2 bases and the V segment lost 3 bases, leaving 10 bases of the junction unmatched. The CDR3 DNA reads as TGTGCCAGCAGCTACACGTTGCGGGGGAGACAAGAGACCCAGTACTTC. Translation: CASSYTLRGRQETQYF.

V usage is TRBV10-3 and J usage is TRBJ2-1; TRBD2 might be the D (6 bases). CDR3 size: 12 residues. In germline, CDR1 is ENHRY, CDR2 SYGVKD. Trimming took 6 bases from V and 5 from J, leaving 8 bases between them. CDR3 sequence: CAIRDYNNEQFF. Written as DNA, the CDR3 is TGTGCCATCAGGGACTACAACAATGAGCAGTTCTTC.

The chain carries TRBV6-5 and TRBJ2-1; 12 nucleotides match TRBD2. V dropped 4 bases and J dropped 6; count of bases not matched to a gene: 7. The CDR3 is 16 amino acids. The V gene's germline CDR1 is MNHEY and CDR2 SVGAGI. The CDR3 region is CASSFSSGRAFNEQFF. In nucleotides, the CDR3 is TGTGCCAGCAGTTTCTCTAGCGGGAGGGCCTTCAATGAGCAGTTCTTC.

This chain joins TRBV7-8 and TRBJ2-1; a possible D gene is TRBD2 (5 bases). The CDR3 consists of 16 residues. V shed 0 bases and J shed 3 bases, with 12 bases lying between them. Germline assignment: CDR1 SGHVS and CDR2 FQNEAQ. CDR3 in DNA: TGTGCCAGCAGCTTAGCGGACGCGGGTAACTACAATGAGCAGTTCTTC. Translated: CASSLADAGNYNEQFF.

The chain joins TRBV6-1 to TRBJ2-5; maybe TRBD2 (6 bases). V was shortened by 1 base and J by 4 bases, with 13 bases between the two germline ends. CDR1 is MNHNS and CDR2 is SASEGT in the germline V gene. CDR3 length: 15 amino acids. CDR3 in DNA: TGTGCCAGCAGTGAAGGTTGGAACGGGGGAGAGACCCAGTACTTC. Translated, it gives CASSEGWNGGETQYF.

In its sample, this clone was seen once. V usage is TRBV4-1 and J usage is TRBJ1-5; tentatively, D is TRBD1 (6 bases). The germline V and J ends were trimmed by 2 bases and 2 bases, with 16 bases remaining between them. Germline V gene data show CDR1 as MGHRA and CDR2 as YSYEKL. This CDR3 is 17 amino acids long. DNA for the CDR3: TGCGCCAGCAGCCAACCCTCCCCCCCAGGGGGCAATCAGCCCCAGCATTTT. Amino acids: CASSQPSPPGGNQPQHF.

This chain uses TRBV27 with TRBJ1-1, with 8 bases fitting TRBD1. Trimming removed 5 bases from V and 5 bases from J; junction bases left unmatched: 7. CDR1 and CDR2 from the germline V gene are MNHEY and SMNVEV (reference sequence). The CDR3 loop spans 14 amino acids. The CDR3 loop is CASSVTGGGTEAFF. CDR3 nucleotide sequence: TGTGCCAGCAGTGTCACAGGGGGAGGGACTGAAGCTTTCTTT.

This chain joins TRBV15 and TRBJ2-3, with a tentative D call TRBD1 (5 bases). Deletions cut 2 bases from V and 2 bases from J, with 11 bases between. Germline V gene lookup returns CDR1 LNHNV and CDR2 YYDKDF (reference sequence). CDR3 length equals 15 residues. CDR3 in amino acids: CATSRSRGYTDTQYF. DNA for the CDR3: TGTGCCACCAGCAGATCAAGGGGCTACACAGATACGCAGTATTTT.

The CDR3 region is CASSPGRTGNEQYF. CDR3 DNA sequence: TGTGCCAGCAGCCCAGGGCGGACAGGGAATGAGCAGTACTTC. This rearrangement joins TRBV7-8 to TRBJ2-7; 8 positions agree with TRBD1. The CDR3 extends over 14 amino acids. The V gene end was trimmed by 5 bases and the J gene end by 7 bases; junction bases not matched to a gene: 10. The germline CDR1 and CDR2 sequences are SGHVS and FQNEAQ.